This T cell receptor (beta chain) was obtained from a study of Ad26.COV2.S vaccination and SARS-CoV-2 variants. Regarding treatment: roughly 18 received Ad26.COV2.S at low or high dose, single or two shots; 5 received placebo; per-sample allocation not given. The samples date from day 63 after the first vaccine or placebo injection. Overall study findings and caveats: Researchers reported similar non-spike TCR breadth in vaccine and placebo recipients. Individuals receiving vaccine had higher spike-specific TCR breadth than placebo recipients did.

The table came from immunoSEQ multiplex PCR; TCRdb's copy has only in-frame clones and leaves some out. The sample includes roughly 510,000 clones, roughly 87% of them seen just once. The CDR3 contains 14 residues. The V gene's germline CDR1 is SEHNR and CDR2 FQNEAQ (reference sequence). V was clipped by 0 bases and J by 3 bases, with 6 bases between them. Points on this clone: Its antigen is as yet unknown.

This receptor was obtained from a person between 18 and 65 years old who received the Ad26.COV2.S COVID-19 vaccine or a placebo. This chain uses TRBV7-9 with TRBJ2-1, with D hard to call. Sequencing was performed on peripheral blood, taken in a trial of Ad26.COV2.S vaccine versus placebo. CDR3 residues: CASSLADIYNEQFF. CDR3 bases: TGTGCCAGCAGCTTAGCCGACATCTACAATGAGCAGTTCTTC.